The T cell receptor beta chain under discussion was sequenced for a study of T-cell memory formation after mild COVID-19. TCRdb reprocessed the 5' RACE reads with MiXCR, giving one entry per CDR3 protein. The sample yields around 200,000 distinct CDR3 sequences, roughly a fifth seen once. This clonotype showed up just a few times. The CDR3 consists of 17 residues. Per the germline V gene, CDR1 is KGHDR and CDR2 is SFDVKD. Trimming cost V 3 bases and J 4 bases; bases outside gene matches: 10. The material sequenced was PBMCs or a T cell subset sorted from them (not recorded which). The chain couples TRBV24-1 to TRBJ2-1, with TRBD1 matching over 8 bases. The sequence was obtained from an adult woman who had mild COVID-19 (a few samples of this study predate the infection). Cell type and time point are not known. Here the CDR3 reads CATSDTSGTGLYNEQFF. DNA for the CDR3: TGTGCCACCAGTGATACTTCCGGGACAGGACTATACAATGAGCAGTTCTTC.